This T cell receptor beta chain was captured by sequencing in a study of shared clonotypes between healthy human individuals (TCRdb year 2020). About the study as a whole: A couple of women and a few men aged 18 to 49 years were included in the cohort. Leukapheresis yielded between about 0.94 and 9 billion PBMCs per donor. To increase sequencing depth and limit assay-specific biases, TCR repertoire library preparation and sequencing were carried out by different laboratories using diverse techniques. To estimate repertoire size and how much clonotypes are shared between individuals, the study performed deep sequencing of blood TCR repertoires from a handful of healthy adults. For each donor, CD4 naive and CD4 memory were each given three plates, CD8 naive was given two plates, and CD8 memory was given one plate. What the research found in general, with its limitations: Naive subsets generally had larger estimated clonotype richness than memory subsets. Sharing across several donors was observed for about 4.8% of naive CD4, about 4% of naive CD8, over 2% of memory CD4, and about 0.39% of memory CD8 clonotypes. Pairwise subsampling indicated that sequencing depth was expected to affect the degree of clonotype sharing among donors. Only blood was sampled, and tissue TCR repertoires likely differ from those in blood. Even with the large sequencing depth, rarefaction of the sorted-subset datasets indicated that sequencing was incomplete. The genetic and exposure-history diversity represented was limited by the small number of donors. Clonotypes shared by all four sorted-subset donors showed higher generation probabilities than non-shared clonotypes.

Concerning this clone: Its antigen is still unknown. No qualities accompany the bases; no much larger clone lies one base away.

The donors were healthy, HIV-negative adults with no recently reported acute infections or vaccinations. Every donor was a Caucasian adult residing in Nashville, Tennessee, USA. CD4+ T cells were enriched by magnetic negative selection, after which naive cells were positively selected on CD45RA and the negative fraction was taken as the memory subset. Blood was collected by leukapheresis, and PBMCs were isolated by Ficoll-Histopaque density gradient centrifugation and then cryopreserved in liquid nitrogen vapor phase. Analytical flow cytometry was used to check the purity and quantity of each magnetically sorted T cell population. Genomic DNA was isolated from every sorted fraction and measured by UV absorbance on a Nanodrop 2000c. V drops 8 bases and J drops 0 bases, leaving 11 bases in between. The CDR3 numbers 15 residues from cysteine through phenylalanine. Of all the DNA, just the CDR3 is kept, 45 bases in frame from base 1. From the germline V gene, CDR1 is MNHNS and CDR2 is SASEGT.

Using the deep immunoSEQ assay, TCR CDR3 regions were amplified from genomic DNA by multiplex PCR. For each cell subset, the extracted genomic DNA was distributed evenly across all wells of several immunoSEQ 96-well plates, and each plate served as one replicate. For sorted subsets, about 220 ng of genomic DNA, equivalent to 25,000 to 35,000 T cell genomes, went into each replicate PCR. The purified libraries were quantified using a Qubit 3.0 fluorometer, sized with a Bioanalyzer 2100, and then quantified again using the KAPA Library Quantification kit. Every immunoSEQ 96-well plate was sequenced on a separate single-read 150-cycle Illumina NextSeq 550 flow cell. The paper's processing steps were these. The immunoSEQ output contained only junctional sequences without quality scores, so filtering could not match that applied to full-length reads. To assign V/J genes and CDR3, sequences were annotated using PyIR, a Python wrapper for IgBLAST v1.9, with IMGT germline references. Reads were filtered out if the reads had weak V/J assignments (E-value above 1e-6), no CDR3, stop codons, out-of-frame junctions, or ambiguous translated residues. V3J clonotypes were defined as sequences sharing the same inferred V gene, J gene, and CDR3 amino acid sequence. To compute the percentage overlap between repertoires, the number of shared unique clonotypes was divided by the size of the smaller repertoire. Repertoire richness was assessed with RTK rarefaction, the Chao1 estimator, and Recon v2.1 estimates of unobserved clonotypes. OLGA was used to compute generation probabilities for all TCRbeta clonotypes that the gDNA method yielded from a handful of donors. What TCRdb holds here is the immuneACCESS table cut down to in-frame rearrangements. Part of the clones is not present; checked against another copy, under half of the missing clones reflect an unresolved V gene, and the others are unexplained. The V and J calls and clone size were taken over from that table, and D and trimming were inferred from the DNA. Across this sample there are approximately 980,000 clones, with over 75% seen only once. The leading ten clones occupy approximately 1.5% of the sample.

Sequencing used memory CD4+ T cells sorted from blood. What this sample's cell subset or site label stands for: CD45RA-negative fraction. The chain was built from TRBV6-1 and TRBJ1-6, with the identity of the D gene unclear. The receptor's source is a man between 18 and 29 years old in good health. The CDR3 protein sequence reads: CASQIESSYNSPLHF. DNA sequence: TGTGCCAGCCAAATTGAGAGCTCCTATAATTCACCCCTCCACTTT.